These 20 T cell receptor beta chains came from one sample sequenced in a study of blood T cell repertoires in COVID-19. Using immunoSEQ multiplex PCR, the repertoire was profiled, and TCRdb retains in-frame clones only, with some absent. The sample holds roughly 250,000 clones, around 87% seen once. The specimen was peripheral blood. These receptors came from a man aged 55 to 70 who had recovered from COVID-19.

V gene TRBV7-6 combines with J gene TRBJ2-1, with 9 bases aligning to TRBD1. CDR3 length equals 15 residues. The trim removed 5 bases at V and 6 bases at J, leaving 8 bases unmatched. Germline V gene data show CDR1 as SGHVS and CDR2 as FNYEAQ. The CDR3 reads CASSRPGQGSNEQFF. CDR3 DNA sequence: TGTGCCAGCAGCCGACCGGGACAGGGTTCCAATGAGCAGTTCTTC.

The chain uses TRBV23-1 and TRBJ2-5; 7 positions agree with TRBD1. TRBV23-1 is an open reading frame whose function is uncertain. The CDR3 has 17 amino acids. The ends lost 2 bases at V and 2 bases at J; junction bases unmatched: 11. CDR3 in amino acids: CASSQAAGTDYQETQYF. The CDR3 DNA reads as TGCGCCAGCAGTCAAGCGGCCGGGACAGATTATCAAGAGACCCAGTACTTC.

The CDR3 protein is CASRRGQGGETQYF. The CDR3 DNA is TGTGCCAGCAGGCGGGGACAGGGTGGGGAGACCCAGTACTTC. The rearrangement joins TRBV6-5 to TRBJ2-5; 9 bases align to TRBD1. CDR3 size: 14 residues. The trim removed 6 bases at V and 5 bases at J, leaving 7 bases unmatched. Germline CDR1 MNHEY, CDR2 SVGAGI.

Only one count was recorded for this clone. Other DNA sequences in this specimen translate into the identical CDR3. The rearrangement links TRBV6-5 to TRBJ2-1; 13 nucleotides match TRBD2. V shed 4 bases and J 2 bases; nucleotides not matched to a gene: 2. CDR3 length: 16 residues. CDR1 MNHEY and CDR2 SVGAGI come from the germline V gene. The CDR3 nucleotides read TGTGCCAGCAGTTCAACTAGCGGGGGGGCCTACAATGAGCAGTTCTTC. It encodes CASSSTSGGAYNEQFF.

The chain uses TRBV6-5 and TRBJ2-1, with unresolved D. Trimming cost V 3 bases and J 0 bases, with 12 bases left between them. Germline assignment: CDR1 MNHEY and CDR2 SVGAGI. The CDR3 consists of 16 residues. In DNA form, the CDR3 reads TGTGCCAGCAGTTATTCATACAGATTCTCCTACAATGAGCAGTTCTTC. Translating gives CASSYSYRFSYNEQFF.

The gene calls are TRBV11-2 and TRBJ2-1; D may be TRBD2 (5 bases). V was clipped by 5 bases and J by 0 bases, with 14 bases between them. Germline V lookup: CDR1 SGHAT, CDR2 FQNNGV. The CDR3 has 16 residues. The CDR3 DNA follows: TGTGCCAGCAGCCCGCCGCTAGCATACTCCTACAATGAGCAGTTCTTC. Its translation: CASSPPLAYSYNEQFF. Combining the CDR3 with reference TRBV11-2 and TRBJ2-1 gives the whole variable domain EAGVAQSPRYKIIEKRQSVAFWCNPISGHATLYWYQQILGQGPKLLIQFQNNGVVDDSQLPKDRFSAERLKGVDSTLKIQPAKLEDSAVYLCASSPPLAYSYNEQFFGPGTRLTVL.

CDR3 sequence reads: CASSLTGETQYF. The CDR3, as DNA: TGTGCCAGCAGCTTAACCGGGGAGACCCAGTACTTC. The V and J genes are TRBV11-2 and TRBJ2-5; D unresolved. Trimming shortened V by 2 bases and J by 5 bases, and 6 bases separated the two germline ends. The CDR3 spans 12 residues. Germline V gene lookup returns CDR1 SGHAT and CDR2 FQNNGV.

The CDR3 region is CASSYSEPPIQFF. CDR3 in DNA: TGTGCCAGCAGTTATTCGGAGCCTCCTATACAGTTCTTC. The chain has TRBV6-5 and TRBJ2-1; D is undetermined. Trimming shortened V by 3 bases and J by 13 bases, and 16 bases separated the two germline ends. Germline V gene data show CDR1 as MNHEY and CDR2 as SVGAGI. The CDR3 runs to 13 residues.

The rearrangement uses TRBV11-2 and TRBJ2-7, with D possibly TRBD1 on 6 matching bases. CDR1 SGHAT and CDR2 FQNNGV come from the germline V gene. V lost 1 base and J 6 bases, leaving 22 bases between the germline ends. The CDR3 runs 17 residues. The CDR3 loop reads CASSLALGSGVWGEQYF. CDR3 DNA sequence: TGTGCCAGCAGCTTAGCGCTCGGTTCAGGGGTTTGGGGCGAGCAGTACTTC.

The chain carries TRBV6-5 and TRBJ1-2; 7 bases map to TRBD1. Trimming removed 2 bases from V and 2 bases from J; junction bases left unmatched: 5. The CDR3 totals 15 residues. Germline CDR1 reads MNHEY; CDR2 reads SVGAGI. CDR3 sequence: CASSYAGGLNYGYTF. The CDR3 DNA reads TGTGCCAGCAGTTACGCAGGGGGGCTAAACTATGGCTACACCTTC.

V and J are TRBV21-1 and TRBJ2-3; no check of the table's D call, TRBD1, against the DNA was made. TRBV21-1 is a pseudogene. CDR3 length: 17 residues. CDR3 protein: CASRMWVMGRPTDTQYF. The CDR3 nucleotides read TGTGCCAGCAGGATGTGGGTGATGGGGCGCCCCACAGATACGCAGTATTTT.

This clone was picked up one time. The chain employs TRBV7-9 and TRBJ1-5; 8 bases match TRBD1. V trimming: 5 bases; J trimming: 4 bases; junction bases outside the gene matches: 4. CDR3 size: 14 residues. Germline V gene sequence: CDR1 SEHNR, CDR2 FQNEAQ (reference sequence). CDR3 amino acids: CASSRDRSNQPQHF. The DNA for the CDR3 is TGTGCCAGCAGCAGGGACAGGTCGAATCAGCCCCAGCATTTT.

CDR3 DNA sequence: TGTGCCAGCAGTGACCGGGACAGGCTCCCCTATGGCAATTCACCCCTCCACTTT. This encodes CASSDRDRLPYGNSPLHF. The V gene is TRBV6-4, the J gene TRBJ1-6, with TRBD1 matching over 8 bases. Losses at the gene ends were 2 bases for V and 7 bases for J; bases not matched to a gene: 13. Germline loops: CDR1 MRHNA, CDR2 SNTAGT. The CDR3 consists of 18 residues.

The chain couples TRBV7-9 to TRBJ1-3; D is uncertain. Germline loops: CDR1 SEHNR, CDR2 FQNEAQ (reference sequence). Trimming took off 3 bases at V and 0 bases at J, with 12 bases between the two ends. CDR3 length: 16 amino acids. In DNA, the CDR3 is TGTGCCAGCAGCTTTTTAATGGGAGACTCTGGAAACACCATATATTTT. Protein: CASSFLMGDSGNTIYF.

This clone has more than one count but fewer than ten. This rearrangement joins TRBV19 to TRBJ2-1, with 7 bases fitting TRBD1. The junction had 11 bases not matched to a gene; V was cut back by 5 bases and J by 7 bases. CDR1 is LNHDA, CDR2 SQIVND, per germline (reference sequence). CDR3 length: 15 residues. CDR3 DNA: TGTGCCAGTAGTCCCCGTCCCGAACAGGGGAATGAGCAGTTCTTC. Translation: CASSPRPEQGNEQFF.

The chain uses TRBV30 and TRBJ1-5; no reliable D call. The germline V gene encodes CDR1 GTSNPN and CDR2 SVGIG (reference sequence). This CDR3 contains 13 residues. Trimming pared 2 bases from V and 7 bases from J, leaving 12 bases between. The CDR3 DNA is TGTGCCTGGAGTCGACTTGGTACCCAGCCCCAGCATTTT. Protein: CAWSRLGTQPQHF.

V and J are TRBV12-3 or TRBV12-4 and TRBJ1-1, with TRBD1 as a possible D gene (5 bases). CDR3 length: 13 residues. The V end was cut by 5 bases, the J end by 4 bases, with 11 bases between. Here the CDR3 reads CASSRRQSTEAFF. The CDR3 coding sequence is TGTGCCAGCAGTCGTCGACAGAGCACTGAAGCTTTCTTT.

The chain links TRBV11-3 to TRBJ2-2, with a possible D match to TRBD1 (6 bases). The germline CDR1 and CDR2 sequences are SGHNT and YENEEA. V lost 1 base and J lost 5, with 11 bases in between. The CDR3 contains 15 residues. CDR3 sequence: CASSLGGDKTGELFF. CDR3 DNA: TGTGCCAGCAGCTTAGGAGGGGACAAAACCGGGGAGCTGTTTTTT.

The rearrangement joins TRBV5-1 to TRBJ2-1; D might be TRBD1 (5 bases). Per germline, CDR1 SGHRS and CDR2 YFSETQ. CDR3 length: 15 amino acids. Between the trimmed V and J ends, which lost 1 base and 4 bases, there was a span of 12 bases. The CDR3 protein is CASSLPRDDYNEQFF. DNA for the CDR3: TGCGCCAGCAGCTTGCCCAGGGATGATTACAATGAGCAGTTCTTC.

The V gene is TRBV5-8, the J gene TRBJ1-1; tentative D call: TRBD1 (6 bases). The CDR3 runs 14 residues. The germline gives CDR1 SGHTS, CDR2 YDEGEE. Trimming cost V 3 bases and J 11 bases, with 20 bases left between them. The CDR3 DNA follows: TGTGCCAGCAGCTCCAGGGGTGAATCGGTTCGGGCTTTCTTT. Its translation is CASSSRGESVRAFF.